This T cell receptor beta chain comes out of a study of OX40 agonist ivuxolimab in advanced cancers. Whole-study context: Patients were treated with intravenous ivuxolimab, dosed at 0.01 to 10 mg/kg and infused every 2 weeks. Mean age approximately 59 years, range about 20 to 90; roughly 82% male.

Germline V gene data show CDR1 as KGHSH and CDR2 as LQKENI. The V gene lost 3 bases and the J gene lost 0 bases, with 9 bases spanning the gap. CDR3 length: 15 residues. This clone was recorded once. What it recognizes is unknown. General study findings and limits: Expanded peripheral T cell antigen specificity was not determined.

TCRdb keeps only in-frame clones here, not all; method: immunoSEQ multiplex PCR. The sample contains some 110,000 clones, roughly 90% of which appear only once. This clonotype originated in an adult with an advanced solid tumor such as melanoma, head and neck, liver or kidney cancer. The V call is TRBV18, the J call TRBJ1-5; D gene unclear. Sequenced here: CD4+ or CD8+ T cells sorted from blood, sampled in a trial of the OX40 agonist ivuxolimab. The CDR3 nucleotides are TGTGCCAGCTCACCGAACCACAATAGCAATCAGCCCCAGCATTTT. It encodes CASSPNHNSNQPQHF.